These 27 T cell receptor beta chains were sequenced from one sample in a study of beta chain features in type 1 diabetes. Points from the study as a whole: Among patients with Type 1 diabetes, TCRB CDR3s were moderately but significantly shorter in every one of the four CD4+ subsets.

The antigens these receptors bind are not known. The whole isolated RNA underwent reverse transcription, so sequencing captured expressed TCRB transcripts. The repertoire was sequenced with immunoSEQ multiplex PCR; TCRdb's copy has only in-frame clones and lacks some. The sample contains hundreds of thousands of clones, around 16% of which appear only once. Sequences were obtained from naive CD4+ T cells from blood. The receptor source for this set is a man between 18 and 29 years old with type 1 diabetes.

This clone was observed a few times. The chain is built from TRBV15 and TRBJ2-4; 7 nucleotides agree with TRBD1. The CDR3 runs 15 residues. Losses at the gene ends were 2 bases for V and 2 bases for J; bases not matched to a gene: 3. Germline V gene data show CDR1 as LNHNV and CDR2 as YYDKDF (reference sequence). Here the CDR3 DNA reads TGTGCCACCAGCAGACGGGGACAGACCAAAAACATTCAGTACTTC. Translating gives CATSRRGQTKNIQYF. Full variable domain (outside the CDR3, taken from reference TRBV15 and TRBJ2-4): DAMVIQNPRYQVTQFGKPVTLSCSQTLNHNVMYWYQQKSSQAPKLLFHYYDKDFNNEADTPDNFQSRRPNTSFCFLDIRSPGLGDTAMYLCATSRRGQTKNIQYFGAGTRLSVL.

The table lists this clone with a few counts. The chain couples TRBV30 to TRBJ1-2; 10 bases match TRBD1. With V trimmed by 1 base and J by 6 bases, 2 bases remained unmatched. Germline CDR1 GTSNPN, CDR2 SVGIG (reference sequence). The CDR3 runs to 13 residues. The CDR3 region has the DNA TGTGCCTGGAGTGAGACAGGGGGCGATGGCTACACCTTC. This translates into CAWSETGGDGYTF.

This clone was seen a few times. V gene TRBV5-5 combines with J gene TRBJ2-2, with a tentative D call TRBD2 (5 bases). In germline, CDR1 is SGHKS, CDR2 YYEKEE (reference sequence). V lost 2 bases, J lost 6 bases, and 11 bases lay in between. The CDR3 sequence is 14 residues long. The CDR3 DNA is TGTGCCAGCAGCTTCGCAGTCGGGGCCGGGGAGCTGTTTTTT. It specifies CASSFAVGAGELFF.

This clone was recorded a few times. The CDR3 spells CASSGWDSLFYEQYF. The CDR3 nucleotides read TGTGCCAGCAGTGGATGGGACAGCCTCTTCTACGAGCAGTACTTC. The V call is TRBV25-1, the J call TRBJ2-7; 7 bases map to TRBD1. The V and J ends lost 4 bases and 3 bases, in that order; junction bases with no gene match: 9. The germline V gene encodes CDR1 MGHDK and CDR2 SYGVNS. The CDR3 sequence is 15 residues long.

In this sample, this clone turned up a few times. The rearrangement uses TRBV7-8 and TRBJ2-4; 11 nucleotides agree with TRBD1. V dropped 4 bases and J dropped 8; count of bases not matched to a gene: 4. There are 14 residues in the CDR3. CDR1 and CDR2 (germline): SGHVS, FQNEAQ. The CDR3 nucleotides are TGTGCCAGCAGCTGGACAGGGGGCCAGGACATTCAGTACTTC. It translates to CASSWTGGQDIQYF.

The chain couples TRBV28 to TRBJ2-1; a weak D match, TRBD2 (6 bases). The CDR3 spans 13 residues. The V gene lost 5 bases and the J gene lost 12 bases, with 17 bases spanning the gap. Germline CDR1 MDHEN, CDR2 SYDVKM. The CDR3 sequence is CASSAPGLAGQFF. CDR3 sequence (DNA): TGTGCCAGCAGTGCCCCGGGACTCGCAGGGCAGTTCTTC.

CDR3 sequence (DNA): TGTGCCAGCAGAAAGACAGGGGGAAAGACCCAGTACTTC. Protein: CASRKTGGKTQYF. The rearrangement links TRBV13 to TRBJ2-5; 9 positions agree with TRBD1. The CDR3 has 13 residues. Per the germline V gene, CDR1 is PRHDT and CDR2 is FYEKMQ (reference sequence). Trimming took 6 bases from V and 6 from J; bases not matched to a gene: 5.

The V and J genes are TRBV7-9 and TRBJ2-7, with 7 bases lining up with TRBD1. The CDR3 consists of 15 residues. The germline gives CDR1 SEHNR, CDR2 FQNEAQ (reference sequence). V was pared by 2 bases and J by 3 bases, with 7 bases of the junction left unmatched. The CDR3 nucleotides read TGTGCCAGCAGCTTATACCTCGGACAGGACTACGAGCAGTACTTC. The encoded protein is CASSLYLGQDYEQYF.

The chain couples TRBV6-5 to TRBJ1-5; D not certain. The V gene's germline CDR1 is MNHEY and CDR2 SVGAGI. This CDR3 comprises 14 residues. Between the trimmed V and J ends, which lost 0 bases and 7 bases, there was a span of 10 bases. CDR3 residues: CASSYSTGRQPQHF. CDR3 DNA sequence: TGTGCCAGCAGTTACTCGACGGGGAGGCAGCCCCAGCATTTT.

V and J are TRBV29-1 and TRBJ2-5, with D possibly being TRBD2 (7 bases). The CDR3 runs 14 residues. The germline V gene encodes CDR1 SQVTM and CDR2 ANQGSEA. Deletions cut 6 bases from V and 4 bases from J, with 18 bases between. The CDR3 region has the DNA TGCAGCGTGACGGGGGGCGGGGATGGAGAGACCCAGTACTTC. It translates to CSVTGGGDGETQYF. Variable domain in full (rest from reference TRBV29-1 and TRBJ2-5): SAVISQKPSRDICQRGTSLTIQCQVDSQVTMMFWYRQQPGQSLTLIATANQGSEATYESGFVIDKFPISRPNLTFSTLTVSNMSPEDSSIYLCSVTGGGDGETQYFGPGTRLLVL.

The chain combines TRBV18 with TRBJ1-2, with a possible D match to TRBD1 (5 bases). Trimming shortened V by 0 bases and J by 8 bases, and 13 bases separated the two germline ends. Germline CDR1 is KGHSH and CDR2 is LQKENI. This CDR3 region has 14 residues. The CDR3 sequence: CASSPPSGDRGYTF. CDR3 nucleotide sequence: TGTGCCAGCTCACCACCTTCGGGGGATCGGGGCTACACCTTC.

Only a few counts were recorded for this clone. The chain has TRBV6-6 and TRBJ1-5; D is unclear. This CDR3 comprises 16 residues. V was clipped by 0 bases and J by 0 bases, with 9 bases between them. Germline V gives CDR1 MNHNY, CDR2 SVGAGI (reference sequence). The CDR3 coding sequence is TGTGCCAGCAGTTACTCAACAGCATATAGCAATCAGCCCCAGCATTTT. Translating gives CASSYSTAYSNQPQHF.

This clone has just a few counts. The rearrangement joins TRBV6-5 to TRBJ1-1; 7 positions agree with TRBD1. J gave up 9 bases and V 6 bases, and 10 bases lay outside the gene matches. Germline loops: CDR1 MNHEY, CDR2 SVGAGI. The CDR3 length is 13 residues. The CDR3 DNA follows: TGTGCCAGCAGCGAGACAGGGACACCAAAAGCTTTCTTT. This sequence encodes CASSETGTPKAFF.

V gene TRBV19 combines with J gene TRBJ1-1; 8 positions agree with TRBD1. Germline V gene sequence: CDR1 LNHDA, CDR2 SQIVND (reference sequence). V shed 1 base and J 1 base; nucleotides not matched to a gene: 11. This CDR3 region has 18 residues. The CDR3 spells CASSIGTWTGIKNTEAFF. CDR3 coding DNA: TGTGCCAGTAGTATAGGAACCTGGACAGGGATCAAGAACACTGAAGCTTTCTTT.

The CDR3 region has the DNA TGTGCCAGCAGCCCGACAGGGGGCGGCGAGACCCAGTACTTC. Residues: CASSPTGGGETQYF. The chain carries TRBV5-4 and TRBJ2-5; 10 bases are shared with TRBD1. V shed 4 bases, J shed 5 bases, and the junction held 5 bases outside the gene matches. Germline V gene sequence: CDR1 SGHNT, CDR2 YYREEE (reference sequence). This CDR3 spans 14 amino acids. The complete variable domain, with remaining parts taken from reference TRBV5-4 and TRBJ2-5, reads ETGVTQSPTHLIKTRGQQVTLRCSSQSGHNTVSWYQQALGQGPQFIFQYYREEENGRGNFPPRFSGLQFPNYSSELNVNALELDDSALYLCASSPTGGGETQYFGPGTRLLVL.

This clone has only a few counts. V is TRBV29-1 and J is TRBJ2-7; TRBD1 aligns across 7 bases. CDR1 is SQVTM and CDR2 is ANQGSEA in the germline V gene. The CDR3 runs 14 residues. After removal of 7 bases from V and 6 bases from J, the junction contained 15 bases not matched to a gene. CDR3 protein: CSGRTGILVGEQYF. CDR3 nucleotide sequence: TGCAGCGGGAGGACAGGAATCTTGGTCGGCGAGCAGTACTTC.

This rearrangement joins TRBV7-9 to TRBJ1-4; 8 bases match TRBD1. Germline assignment: CDR1 SEHNR and CDR2 FQNEAQ (reference sequence). V lost 5 bases, J lost 8 bases, and 4 bases stayed unmatched. The CDR3 has 13 amino acids. The DNA of the CDR3 is TGTGCCAGCAGCCCCGGACAGGGCGAAAAACTGTTTTTT. Translating it yields CASSPGQGEKLFF.

V gene TRBV5-1 combines with J gene TRBJ2-2; D is undetermined. Per germline, CDR1 SGHRS and CDR2 YFSETQ. The V end was cut by 3 bases, the J end by 6 bases, with 6 bases between. This CDR3 spans 12 amino acids. The CDR3 reads CASSSPAGELFF. The DNA of the CDR3 is TGCGCCAGCAGCTCCCCTGCCGGGGAGCTGTTTTTT.

CDR3 DNA sequence: TGTGCCAGCAGTCGAGACACCTTTGAAGCTTTCTTT. It translates to CASSRDTFEAFF. The chain uses TRBV2 and TRBJ1-1; D ambiguous. The CDR3 contains 12 residues. The V gene's germline CDR1 is SNHLY and CDR2 FYNNEI. V lost 5 bases and J 7 bases, leaving 11 bases between the germline ends.

This clone occurred a few times. The chain employs TRBV15 and TRBJ2-2; TRBD1 might be the D (6 bases). Germline-derived CDR1 and CDR2 are LNHNV and YYDKDF (reference sequence). The V and J ends lost 1 base and 4 bases respectively, with 10 bases between them. The CDR3 loop spans 15 amino acids. CDR3 nucleotides: TGTGCCACCAGCAGAGGACAGGTGGGCACCGGGGAGCTGTTTTTT. It codes for CATSRGQVGTGELFF.

A few counts support this clone. This sequence joins TRBV28 and TRBJ2-1, with D perhaps matching TRBD2 (5 bases). Germline CDR1 reads MDHEN; CDR2 reads SYDVKM. The V and J ends lost 5 bases and 2 bases respectively, with 16 bases between them. CDR3 size: 16 residues. The CDR3 nucleotides are TGTGCCAGCAGTACGCGCGGGTCCCCACCCTACAATGAGCAGTTCTTC. This codes for CASSTRGSPPYNEQFF.

In this sample, this clone turned up a few times. The gene calls are TRBV5-6 and TRBJ2-3; maybe TRBD2 (6 bases). This CDR3 spans 15 amino acids. Looked up from germline, CDR1 is SGHDT and CDR2 is YYEEEE. With 6 bases removed from V and 3 bases from J, the gap between germline ends came to 17 bases. CDR3 DNA sequence: TGTGCCAGCATCCTATCGGGGGTAAGGACAGATACGCAGTATTTT. It specifies CASILSGVRTDTQYF.

The CDR3 DNA sequence: TGCGCCAGCAGCGAGCCGGGACTGGGCACAGATACGCAGTATTTT. This codes for CASSEPGLGTDTQYF. V usage is TRBV5-1 and J usage is TRBJ2-3; the D gene is possibly TRBD2 (6 bases). Trimming took 4 bases from V and 1 from J, leaving 13 bases between them. The CDR3 runs 15 residues. Germline CDR1 and CDR2: SGHRS and YFSETQ.

The chain employs TRBV28 and TRBJ2-1, with D perhaps TRBD2 (5 bases). The CDR3 covers 14 residues. The germline gives CDR1 MDHEN, CDR2 SYDVKM. V was shortened by 2 bases and J by 7 bases, with 12 bases between the two germline ends. CDR3 coding DNA: TGTGCCAGCAGTTTAACCAGCGGTGGGAATGAGCAGTTCTTC. Protein sequence: CASSLTSGGNEQFF. Full variable domain (missing parts from reference TRBV28 and TRBJ2-1): DVKVTQSSRYLVKRTGEKVFLECVQDMDHENMFWYRQDPGLGLRLIYFSYDVKMKEKGDIPEGYSVSREKKERFSLILESASTNQTSMYLCASSLTSGGNEQFFGPGTRLTVL.

This clone was recorded a few times. The V and J genes are TRBV12-5 and TRBJ1-1; no reliable D call. This CDR3 is built from 13 residues. V dropped 4 bases and J dropped 3 bases, with 9 bases sitting between them. Germline CDR1 and CDR2: LGHNT and FRNRAP. CDR3 loop: CASGSGLDTEAFF. DNA of the CDR3: TGTGCTAGTGGTTCCGGGTTGGACACTGAAGCTTTCTTT. Complete variable domain (other parts from reference TRBV12-5 and TRBJ1-1): DARVTQTPRHKVTEMGQEVTMRCQPILGHNTVFWYRQTMMQGLELLAYFRNRAPLDDSGMPKDRFSAEMPDATLATLKIQPSEPRDSAVYFCASGSGLDTEAFFGQGTRLTVV.

This clone has a handful of counts. This chain joins TRBV4-3 and TRBJ1-4; 9 bases align to TRBD1. The V gene end was trimmed by 4 bases and the J gene end by 8 bases; junction bases not matched to a gene: 5. This CDR3 contains 14 residues. CDR1 and CDR2 from the germline V gene are LGHNA and YSLEER. The CDR3 sequence: CASSLGQGREKLFF. The CDR3, as DNA: TGCGCCAGCAGCCTGGGACAGGGAAGGGAAAAACTGTTTTTT.

This clone was counted a few times. The rearrangement joins TRBV15 to TRBJ2-1, with a weak D call TRBD2 (5 bases). Trimming shortened V by 0 bases and J by 8 bases, and 17 bases separated the two germline ends. Germline V gene sequence: CDR1 LNHNV, CDR2 YYDKDF (reference sequence). CDR3 length equals 16 residues. This CDR3 is CATSRDLPRRHDEQFF. CDR3 nucleotides: TGTGCCACCAGCAGAGACCTCCCTCGGAGGCACGATGAGCAGTTCTTC.